This is a list of T cell receptor beta chains from one sample in a study of blood T cell repertoires in COVID-19. Using immunoSEQ multiplex PCR, the repertoire was profiled, and TCRdb retains in-frame clones only, with some absent. The repertoire has roughly 100,000 clones, roughly 89% of them found once; the top ten carry about 3.4%. Sequencing used peripheral blood. The receptors were gathered from a woman in her seventies with acute or convalescent COVID-19. Each CDR3 is given without its conserved first and last residue. Fields, in order: CDR3 protein, J gene, V gene.

cdr3_aa: ASRTRGQVVGGYT; j_call: TRBJ1-2; v_call: TRBV19
cdr3_aa: SAHRTGRGGELF; j_call: TRBJ2-2; v_call: TRBV29-1
cdr3_aa: ASRPTGDNEQF; j_call: TRBJ2-1; v_call: TRBV7-8
cdr3_aa: ASSQAGSSSYNSPLH; j_call: TRBJ1-6; v_call: TRBV4-2
cdr3_aa: ASSYIGETGGSETQY; j_call: TRBJ2-5; v_call: TRBV6-2/TRBV6-3
cdr3_aa: ASRLTESQNNEQF; j_call: TRBJ2-1; v_call: TRBV6-5
cdr3_aa: ASSLKGLGLSDTQY; j_call: TRBJ2-3; v_call: TRBV5-8
cdr3_aa: ASSLGDTGFTSTDTQY; j_call: TRBJ2-3; v_call: TRBV7-9
cdr3_aa: ASSLGDMSF; j_call: TRBJ1-1; v_call: TRBV5-1
cdr3_aa: ASSQDMTSGRAAGANVLT; j_call: TRBJ2-6; v_call: TRBV4-1
cdr3_aa: ASSLSGTGLSGANVLT; j_call: TRBJ2-6; v_call: TRBV27
cdr3_aa: ASRGAGPVYEQY; j_call: TRBJ2-7; v_call: TRBV27
cdr3_aa: ASRGLAGGSGELF; j_call: TRBJ2-2; v_call: TRBV19